This T cell receptor beta chain was documented in a study of T cell changes during pregnancy in multiple sclerosis. Produced via immunoSEQ multiplex PCR; TCRdb's table is partial and in-frame only. The sample lists approximately 13,000 clones, about 90% occurring once. The CDR3 is made up of 13 amino acids. CDR1 MDHEN and CDR2 SYDVKM come from the germline V gene. Trimming took off 6 bases at V and 8 bases at J, with 13 bases between the two ends. The sequence was collected from a female donor in good health, enrolled as a control in a pregnancy study. This material consisted of CD8+ T cells from peripheral blood mononuclear cells, taken after pregnancy. The chain employs TRBV28 and TRBJ1-4; the D is unclear. CDR3 sequence (DNA): TGTGCCAGCAGCGGCGGAATTGGCGAAAAACTGTTTTTT. The encoded protein is CASSGGIGEKLFF.